The clone carrying this T cell receptor (beta chain) was recorded once. In the original processing: Quantification of nucleated cells was approximated via reference gene primer amplification. The table came from immunoSEQ multiplex PCR; TCRdb's copy has only in-frame clones and leaves some out. Clonal size and the V and J genes are those of that table, whereas D and trimming came from the DNA. This sample has roughly 64,000 clones, with around two thirds found just once. The V end was cut by 3 bases, the J end by 4 bases, with 8 bases between. Germline lookup yields CDR1 MNHEY and CDR2 SMNVEV (reference sequence). The length of the CDR3 is 13 residues. This specimen belongs to a study of blood T cell repertoires in COVID-19. Participants spanned ages about 18 to 90 years and resided in around 25 US areas. In the 2 weeks before study entry, exposed participants met a COVID-19 case, which was PCR-confirmed or clinician-diagnosed.

Material for sequencing was PBMCs or T cells enriched from blood (not recorded which). This chain links TRBV27 with TRBJ2-3, with D possibly TRBD2 on 5 matching bases. The sequence was obtained from a woman aged 60-75 years who had been exposed to COVID-19. The CDR3 loop is CASSFTRADTQYF. Here the CDR3 DNA reads TGTGCCAGCAGTTTCACTAGGGCAGATACGCAGTATTTT.